This entry is about one TCR beta chain. Its antigen is unknown. The CDR3 runs to 15 residues. Trimming took 5 bases from V and 8 from J; bases not matched to a gene: 10. CDR1 is MGHRA and CDR2 is YSYEKL in the germline V gene. This specimen comes from a study of cytomegalovirus exposure and HLA in healthy donors. Study-level background: Sequencing of about 179 million T cells in an earlier analysis found 100 million or so unique TCR beta sequences.

Whereas donors were nominally healthy upon sampling, unrecorded immune exposures were probable. PCR amplification relied on 60 Vbeta primers (plus 13 Jbeta primers). This table comes from immunoSEQ multiplex PCR, and its TCRdb copy is limited to in-frame clones, with some not included. The sample carries 100,000 to 150,000 clones, 70% to 90% recorded once. Broader study findings: As confirmed in vitro, a few CMV-associated chains were specific for CMV antigens.

This receptor was obtained from a woman aged 40 to 50 in good health and CMV-seropositive. Sequencing was done on a sample of PBMCs. This sequence joins TRBV4-1 and TRBJ1-4, with 8 positions matching TRBD1. The CDR3 sequence: CASSSRTGREEKLFF. The CDR3, as DNA: TGCGCCAGCAGCTCCCGGACAGGGCGGGAGGAAAAACTGTTTTTT.